This record covers a single T cell receptor (beta chain). Its antigen remains undetermined. No much larger clonotype is one base removed from it; base qualities were not supplied. The library was generated by the immunoSEQ multiplex PCR assay. A mixture of 60 forward primers for TCR Vbeta segments and 13 reverse primers for TCR Jbeta segments was used in the multiplex PCR. The CDR3 region of rearranged TCR beta genes was amplified from genomic DNA with a multiplex PCR assay. The Illumina HiSeq System was used to sequence the amplified TCR beta libraries as 87-base-pair reads. In the paper's pipeline: A later analysis counted 75 million to 100 million unique TCR beta chains across the 700 or so repertoires, and some 11 million of these chains were shared by at least two donors. To remove PCR and sequencing errors, raw reads were error-corrected and collapsed into unique sequences using a nearest-neighbor algorithm that merged closely related sequences. Alignment of CDR3 sequences to IMGT reference sequences was used to assign V, D and J gene segments. For a sequence to be retained, a match of at least six nucleotides was required to both a V gene segment and a J gene segment. Rearrangements were classified as productive when the CDR3 lacked stop codons and remained in frame with V and J, and all other rearrangements were classified as non-productive. CDR3 was defined according to IMGT convention as the region running from the second conserved V-encoded cysteine to the conserved J-encoded phenylalanine. Sequences without an unambiguous match to a single V gene segment were excluded from the earlier analysis of over 500 of the donors. In an earlier analysis of roughly 500 of the donors, V segments were called functional above 56.7% productive rearrangements and were called segregating when the between-donor standard deviation exceeded 5%. A statistical classification framework was built to diagnose cytomegalovirus status from the catalog of TCR beta chain sequences. V and J gene assignment, in a later analysis, came from comparing TCR nucleotide sequences with IMGT/GENE-DB human TR gene sequences. Using the TCRdist pipeline, a later analysis assigned CDR3 sequences along with most-parsimonious VDJ recombination scenarios. A later analysis defined each TCR beta chain by its CDR3 amino acid sequence plus V-gene family, and excluded reads lacking a unique V-gene family. In a later analysis, nearly 600 highly shared, low-generation-probability nucleotide sequences were removed to address suspected cross-contamination and a sequencing artifact. In a later analysis, a clonal expansion index was calculated for each public chain from normalized within-repertoire ranks of inferred template counts. A later analysis computed generation probabilities with a VDJ recombination model fitted to out-of-frame rearrangements, and checked the results against IGoR. Hypergeometric tests were used in a later analysis to score TCR-TCR, TCR-HLA and TCR-CMV co-occurrence, with a repertoire-size bias correction applied to the TCR pairs. To estimate false discovery rates, a later analysis permuted the HLA or CMV assignments 20 times. In a later analysis, co-occurring TCRs were grouped with DBSCAN, and TCRdist sequence similarity was added when clustering was performed within HLA-allele-positive subsets. Repertoires with fewer than 30,000 or more than 120,000 public chains were left out of co-occurrence clustering, as were five repertoires with anomalous nucleotide sharing. What TCRdb holds here is the immuneACCESS table cut down to in-frame rearrangements. Part of the clones is not present; checked against another copy, under half of the missing clones reflect an unresolved V gene, and the others are unexplained. From that table come the V and J calls and clone size; the DNA was used to work out D and trimming. The table for this sample lists about 160,000 clones; 70% to 80% of them were counted only once. The top ten clones comprise roughly 10% of the sample.

This sample was included in a study of cytomegalovirus exposure and HLA in healthy donors (TCRdb year 2017). For the study in its entirety: In an earlier analysis of around 540 of the donors, approximately 260 Gb of sequence data and approximately 100 million unique TCR beta sequences from roughly 190 million T cells were reported. Five DR-DQ haplotypes were handled as single units for association and clustering, since linkage in the cohort was strong. Donor age, sex, ethnicity and CMV serostatus were compiled together with the repertoire data. HLA typing covered class I and class II loci at four-digit resolution. Using immunosequencing, the study profiled T cell repertoires from around 680 subjects and related those repertoires to cytomegalovirus serostatus. A separate validation cohort of over 95 different subjects was used in addition to the roughly 620-subject first cohort. About 310 gigabases of sequencing data and roughly 90 million unique TCR sequences were included in an early release covering around 650 HLA-typed donors. The number of donors typed differed by locus, with about 629-640 for A, B, C, DRB1 and DQB1, 522 for DQA1, 600 to 610 for DPA1, and about 450 for DPB1. The study aimed to test whether signatures of past pathogen exposure could be identified by cataloging public T cell receptors. In a later genetic analysis, genome-wide SNP genotypes for about 60% of the 666 donors were used, and that subset was treated as a discovery cohort. Every discovery cohort repertoire had been produced on one sequencing platform. The genetic ancestry cluster associated with self-reported Caucasian donors included about 81% of the 350 to 500 genotyped donors. Among 398 genotyped donors of the cohort, an average of approximately 200,000 unique TCR beta nucleotide sequences was sequenced per donor, of which about 18% were non-productive. An earlier analysis of nearly 600 of the donors applied high-throughput TCR beta sequencing to assess whether each TCR beta V gene segment acted as functional or pseudogenic. High-throughput TCR immunosequencing, statistical association of individual TCRs with disease status, and machine learning were combined to predict cytomegalovirus infection status. A later analysis re-analyzed previously published TCR beta repertoires from roughly 600 donors and added high-resolution HLA genotyping to study TCR occurrence patterns. The later analysis used no new phenotypic data to find candidate immune exposures, relying instead on TCR beta sequences and their occurrence across donors. Study-wide findings and limitations: Correlated functional status among segregating V segments might be attributable to linkage disequilibrium, but an unknown experimental factor could not be ruled out. In this cohort, only TCR beta chains were sequenced, and detectable features were limited by the absence of alpha or paired-chain data. The study gave a list of about 160 TCR beta chains associated with cytomegalovirus. HLA typing was unavailable for some donors at each locus, so association tests used only the typed subset. Several of the top co-occurrence clusters appeared to be linked to parvovirus B19, influenza, CMV and Epstein-Barr virus, according to a later analysis. In a later genetic analysis, fewer N-insertions in productive TCRs were reported among donors in an Asian-associated ancestry cluster than the approximately 710-donor mean. Because counts were too low, roughly 17 rarely observed V segments, including chromosome 9 orphons, were left out of the earlier analysis of several hundred of the donors. According to the authors, the approach could potentially be generalized to other disease states and immunological phenotypes. According to a later analysis, most CMV-associated TCR beta chains appeared to be HLA-restricted, and the HLA associations seemed to be driven largely by CMV exposure. V-gene and J-gene trimming of TCR beta chains was associated with a missense DCLRE1C variant in a later genetic analysis, and the association was replicated in an independent cohort. The sequencing pipeline was judged likely to have produced a cluster of highly shared sequence variants as a technical artifact. According to a later analysis, TCR association rates differed among HLA loci, with DRB1 alleles showing the most associated TCRs and HLA-C alleles showing the fewest. In an earlier analysis of around 500 of the donors, most TCR beta V segments appeared in productive rearrangements about 87% or about 30% of the time, broadly matching IMGT annotations. Assigning TCR associations to individual alleles was difficult when HLA alleles, especially DR and DQ, strongly co-occurred. In both the original and validation cohorts, the classifier was reported to diagnose cytomegalovirus status with high specificity and sensitivity. A further reported finding was that TCR beta sequences accurately predicted the HLA-A and HLA-B alleles for most subjects in the first cohort. In a later analysis, HLA-associated TCR beta chains showed more clonal expansion and lower generation probabilities than non-associated chains that were equally common. Most TCR sequences were observed very rarely across donors, whereas some public TCRs were present in many individuals. Immune exposure information for the cohort was limited to CMV serostatus. In vitro tests confirmed that three of the cytomegalovirus-associated TCR beta chains recognize cytomegalovirus antigens. At a false discovery rate of 0.05, a later analysis linked fewer than 20,000 TCR beta sequences to specific HLA alleles. Presence/absence analyses assumed roughly uniform sequencing depth across donors, an assumption that may not hold.

In total, roughly 710 healthy bone marrow donors made up the cohort. All cohort members were sampled while nominally healthy, although unrecorded immune exposures were likely present. The donor was CMV seropositive and belonged to the group of 250 to 350 seropositive cohort members. A peripheral blood sample was provided by each donor, and peripheral blood mononuclear cells were used for TCR beta sequencing. The Qiagen DNeasy Blood Extraction Kit was used to extract genomic DNA from the blood cell samples. The TCR sequence derives from a man aged 18 to 29 in good health and CMV-seropositive. Sequencing input: PBMCs.

CDR3 reads: CASSVTNVGGWETQYF. The nucleotides are TGTGCCAGCAGCGTAACCAACGTAGGGGGCTGGGAGACCCAGTACTTC. Here the chain combines TRBV9 and TRBJ2-5, with TRBD1 matching 7 junction bases. Looking up the germline V gene yields CDR1 SGDLS and CDR2 YYNGEE. From V the trimming removes 1 base and from J it removes 5 bases, while the gene matches leave 11 bases of the junction unaccounted for. From the cysteine up to the phenylalanine, the CDR3 has a length of 16 residues. Kept here is only the CDR3 DNA, which spans 48 bases and is read in frame from base 1.